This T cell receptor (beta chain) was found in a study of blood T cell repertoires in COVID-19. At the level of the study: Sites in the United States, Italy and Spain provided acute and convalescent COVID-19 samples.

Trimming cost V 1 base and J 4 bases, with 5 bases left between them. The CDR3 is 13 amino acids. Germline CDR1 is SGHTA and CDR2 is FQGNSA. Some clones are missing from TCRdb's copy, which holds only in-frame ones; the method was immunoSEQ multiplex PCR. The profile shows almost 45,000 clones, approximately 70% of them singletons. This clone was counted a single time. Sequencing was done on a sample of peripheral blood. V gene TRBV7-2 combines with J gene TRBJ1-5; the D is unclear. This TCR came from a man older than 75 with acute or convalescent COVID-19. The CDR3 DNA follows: TGTGCCAGCAGCTTAGGCCGGAATCAGCCCCAGCATTTT. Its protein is CASSLGRNQPQHF.